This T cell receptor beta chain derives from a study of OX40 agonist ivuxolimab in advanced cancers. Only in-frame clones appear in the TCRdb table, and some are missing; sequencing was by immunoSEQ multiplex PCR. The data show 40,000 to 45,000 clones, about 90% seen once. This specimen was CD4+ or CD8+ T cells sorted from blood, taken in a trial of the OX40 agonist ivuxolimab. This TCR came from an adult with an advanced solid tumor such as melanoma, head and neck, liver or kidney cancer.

The CDR3 nucleotides are TGTGCCAGCAGTTCCACCGGGACAGTGTACAATGAGCAGTTCTTC. The encoded protein is CASSSTGTVYNEQFF. The rearrangement links TRBV9 to TRBJ2-1; 7 bases map to TRBD1. V gave up 5 bases and J gave up 4 bases; unmatched junction bases: 9. The CDR3 extends over 15 amino acids. Germline loops: CDR1 SGDLS, CDR2 YYNGEE.